The rows below give T cell receptor beta chains drawn from one sample of a study of cytomegalovirus exposure and HLA in healthy donors. The assay was immunoSEQ multiplex PCR, and TCRdb's table has in-frame clones only and misses some. The sample yields about 160,000 clones, approximately 73% seen once. The sample was PBMCs. These TCRs come from a woman aged 18-30 years in good health and CMV-seronegative. Each CDR3 is given without its conserved first and last residue. The order of the fields is J gene, D gene, V gene, CDR3 protein. The D gene is left open where the match is weak.

TRBJ1-2 | . | TRBV11-3 | ASSLDFTPRVHGYT
TRBJ1-3 | . | TRBV7-2 | ASSRSGNSGNTIY
TRBJ2-3 | . | TRBV10-3 | AISESKGQGFADTQY
TRBJ2-1 | TRBD1 | TRBV5-1 | ASSLEGQLSYNEQF
TRBJ1-1 | . | TRBV6-6 | ASSYPQGAAF
TRBJ1-5 | TRBD1 | TRBV15 | ATSSGQGSQPQH
TRBJ2-3 | . | TRBV9 | ASSVGHLFTDTQY
TRBJ2-5 | TRBD2 | TRBV13 | ASSTTSGGAVGQY
TRBJ1-2 | . | TRBV7-9 | ASSLTQGHANYGYT
TRBJ1-4 | . | TRBV28 | ASSPSTGNEKLF
TRBJ1-6 | TRBD1 | TRBV19 | ASTSRTGESPLH
TRBJ1-1 | . | TRBV29-1 | SVVSLRTQGEAF